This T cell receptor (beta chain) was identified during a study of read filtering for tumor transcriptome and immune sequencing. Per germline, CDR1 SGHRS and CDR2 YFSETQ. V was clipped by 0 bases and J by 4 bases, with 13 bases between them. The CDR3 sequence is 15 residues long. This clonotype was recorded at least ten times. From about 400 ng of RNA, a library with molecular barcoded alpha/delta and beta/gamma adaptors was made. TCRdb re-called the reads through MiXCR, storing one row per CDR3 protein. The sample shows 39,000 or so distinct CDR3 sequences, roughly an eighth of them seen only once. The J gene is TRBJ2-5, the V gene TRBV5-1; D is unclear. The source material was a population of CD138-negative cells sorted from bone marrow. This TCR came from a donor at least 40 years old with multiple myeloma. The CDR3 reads CASSLGLYKGETQYF. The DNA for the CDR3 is TGCGCCAGCAGCTTGGGCCTCTATAAGGGAGAGACCCAGTACTTC.